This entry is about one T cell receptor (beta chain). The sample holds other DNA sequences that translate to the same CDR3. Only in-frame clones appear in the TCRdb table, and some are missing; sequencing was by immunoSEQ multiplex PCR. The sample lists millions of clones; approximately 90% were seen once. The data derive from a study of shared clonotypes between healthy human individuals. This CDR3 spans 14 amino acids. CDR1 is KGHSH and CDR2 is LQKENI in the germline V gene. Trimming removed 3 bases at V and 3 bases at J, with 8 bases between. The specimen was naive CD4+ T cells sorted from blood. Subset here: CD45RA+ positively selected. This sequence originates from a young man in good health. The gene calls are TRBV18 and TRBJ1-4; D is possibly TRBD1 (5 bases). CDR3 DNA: TGTGCCAGCTCACCGGGGGTACCTAATGAAAAACTGTTTTTT. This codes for CASSPGVPNEKLFF.